The source of this TCR beta chain is a study of T cell responses to AZD1222 COVID-19 vaccine listed by TCRdb under 2021. General notes on the study: TCR sequencing was performed for about 250 trial participants, of whom some 200 were given two doses of AZD1222 and around 25 were given two doses of MenACWY control vaccine. Enrollment into the trials was organized by age into subgroups of 18-55, 56-69 and 70-plus years, and those subgroups contained roughly 150, 30 and 60 TCR-sequenced participants, respectively. What the research found in general, with its limitations: Nearly half of unique spike-specific TCRs reportedly recognized epitopes outside regions mutated in the B.1.351 and B.1.1.7 variants. In the small 56-69-year group, the increase in depth fell short of significance, most likely because of low power. Most participants were white British and females outnumbered males, and the authors suggested that clonal diversity may have been underestimated. Conclusions about previously exposed vaccinees were limited because only a handful of AZD1222 recipients were SARS-CoV-2 seropositive at baseline. The whole spike protein was spanned by vaccine-associated CD4 TCRs, and dominant responses were seen in regions 160-218 and 743-854. After two AZD1222 doses, spike-specific TCR breadth and depth were significantly higher than at day 0 and than in MenACWY recipients. No day 14 peak-response samples were available, so repertoires were characterized only after the peak T cell response.

Comments on this clone: Its antigen is currently not known. No base qualities exist here, and no much larger clone lies one base off it.

The CDR3 regions of human TCRbeta chains were analyzed by immunosequencing. From the authors' description of their analysis: TCRs in the repertoires were matched against a reference library of SARS-CoV-2-specific TCRs that had been generated with the MIRA antigen-specificity platform. Breadth meant the fraction of unique TCRs that were SARS-CoV-2-associated, whereas depth meant the fraction of total T cells that were SARS-CoV-2-associated. Using the MIRA data, every spike-specific TCR was mapped to the spike region that the TCR reacted to and assigned to either a CD4 or a CD8 class. Log10-transformed breadth and depth values were compared by one-way ANOVA with Sidak's multiple comparisons tests. This is the immuneACCESS table as TCRdb keeps it, with only in-frame sequences that have V and J called. A part of the clones is gone; compared with another copy, unresolved V genes explain less than half, and the rest is unexplained. V, J and clone size are taken as reported in that table, and D and trimming were inferred from the DNA itself. This sample comprises about 110,000 clones, about 92% of them detected only once. The top ten hold over 7% of the sample.

Read against the paper, the sample's time point label means: about 28 days (+/-7) after the second vaccine dose. AZD1222 recipients whose second dose came at about 4 weeks and those whose second dose came at about 12 weeks were combined into one group, since spike-specific TCR depth and breadth did not differ between the two schedules. Vaccinee samples came from UK trials COV001 and COV002, including a single-blind randomized controlled phase 2/3 trial of AZD1222 (ChAdOx1 nCoV-19) in healthy adults. Trial participant PBMC samples were collected at day 0 and day 28 after the second dose for TCRbeta chain sequencing. The receptor was isolated from an adult who received the AZD1222 COVID-19 vaccine. Sequencing was performed on peripheral blood, taken 28 days after the second AZD1222 dose.

CDR3 loop: CASSQWGRGILRNTIYF. The DNA sequence reads TGCGCCAGCAGCCAATGGGGTCGAGGGATCTTACGGAACACCATATATTTT. This receptor chain uses TRBV4-1 and TRBJ1-3, with the identity of the D gene unclear. There are 17 amino acids in the CDR3, from cysteine to phenylalanine inclusive. Only the CDR3 part of the read is kept: 51 bases, read in frame from the first base. Via the germline V gene, CDR1 is MGHRA and CDR2 YSYEKL. V and J lose 2 bases and 7 bases, and a span of 21 bases separates them.